The 21 T cell receptor beta chains in this list originate from one sample, sequenced in a study of T cell changes during pregnancy in multiple sclerosis. Sequencing used immunoSEQ multiplex PCR; TCRdb keeps in-frame clones, though not all of them. The table includes some 70,000 clones, more than 85% detected once. The sequenced sample was peripheral blood, obtained in the first trimester of pregnancy. The receptors stem from a female donor with multiple sclerosis, enrolled in a pregnancy study.

The CDR3 DNA sequence: TGTGCCAGCAGAACCAAGAGCGGAGAGAACACTGAAGCTTTCTTT. Protein product: CASRTKSGENTEAFF. The chain uses TRBV5-4 and TRBJ1-1; D call uncertain. Germline values: CDR1 SGHNT, CDR2 YYREEE (reference sequence). Deletions cut 5 bases from V and 1 base from J, with 15 bases between. The CDR3 contains 15 residues. Full variable domain (missing parts from reference TRBV5-4 and TRBJ1-1): ETGVTQSPTHLIKTRGQQVTLRCSSQSGHNTVSWYQQALGQGPQFIFQYYREEENGRGNFPPRFSGLQFPNYSSELNVNALELDDSALYLCASRTKSGENTEAFFGQGTRLTVV.

The CDR3 DNA reads TGTGCCAGCAGCTTAACGAGGGGGAGGAACACTGAAGCTTTCTTT. Translation gives CASSLTRGRNTEAFF. The rearrangement links TRBV7-3 to TRBJ1-1, with D perhaps matching TRBD1 (6 bases). Germline CDR1 is SGHTA and CDR2 is FQGTGA. V was cut by 0 bases and J by 1 base, with 9 bases left in between. There are 15 residues in the CDR3.

V is TRBV15 and J is TRBJ1-2, with 10 bases lining up with TRBD1. CDR3 length: 13 residues. In germline, CDR1 is LNHNV, CDR2 YYDKDF (reference sequence). V lost 6 bases and J lost 6; bases outside the gene matches: 4. CDR3 DNA: TGTGCCACCAGTCCGGACAGGGGGAATGGCTACACCTTC. Translated: CATSPDRGNGYTF. Full variable domain (outside the CDR3, taken from reference TRBV15 and TRBJ1-2): DAMVIQNPRYQVTQFGKPVTLSCSQTLNHNVMYWYQQKSSQAPKLLFHYYDKDFNNEADTPDNFQSRRPNTSFCFLDIRSPGLGDTAMYLCATSPDRGNGYTFGSGTRLTVV.

The genes are TRBV6-1 and TRBJ2-3; tentatively, D is TRBD2 (5 bases). Between the trimmed V and J ends, which lost 6 bases and 9 bases, there was a span of 16 bases. Germline lookup yields CDR1 MNHNS and CDR2 SASEGT. CDR3 length equals 13 residues. The CDR3 nucleotides read TGTGCCAGCAGCCCCGATCGGACTCCAACGCAGTATTTT. Encoded protein: CASSPDRTPTQYF.

The rearrangement links TRBV7-9 to TRBJ2-7; the D gene is possibly TRBD1 (5 bases). V lost 3 bases to trimming and J lost 0 bases, with 9 bases between them. The CDR3 length is 14 residues. The germline gives CDR1 SEHNR, CDR2 FQNEAQ (reference sequence). CDR3: CASSFGRDSYEQYF. The DNA of the CDR3 is TGTGCCAGCAGCTTTGGCAGGGACTCCTACGAGCAGTACTTC. Based on the CDR3 plus reference TRBV7-9 and TRBJ2-7, the full variable domain is DTGVSQNPRHKITKRGQNVTFRCDPISEHNRLYWYRQTLGQGPEFLTYFQNEAQLEKSRLLSDRFSAERPKGSFSTLEIQRTEQGDSAMYLCASSFGRDSYEQYFGPGTRLTVT.

The chain carries TRBV2 and TRBJ2-1; TRBD1 is a possible D gene (5 bases). The CDR3 loop spans 13 amino acids. CDR1 and CDR2 from the germline V gene are SNHLY and FYNNEI. V lost 7 bases and J lost 8, with 15 bases in between. CDR3 protein: CASKDTQKYEQFF. The DNA for the CDR3 is TGTGCCAGCAAGGACACCCAAAAGTATGAGCAGTTCTTC.

J is TRBJ2-5 and V is TRBV5-1; 11 positions agree with TRBD2. Trimming removed 0 bases from V and 2 bases from J; junction bases left unmatched: 6. This CDR3 has 17 residues. CDR1 and CDR2 (germline): SGHRS, YFSETQ. The DNA of the CDR3 is TGCGCCAGCAGCTTGGCCATGGTAGCGGGGGGGCAAGAGACCCAGTACTTC. Protein product: CASSLAMVAGGQETQYF.

The V gene is TRBV5-1, the J gene TRBJ2-3, with TRBD2 identical over 8 bases. Germline CDR1 and CDR2: SGHRS and YFSETQ. Trimming took 0 bases from V and 0 from J; bases not matched to a gene: 0. The CDR3 length is 15 residues. CDR3: CASSLERGSTDTQYF. CDR3 nucleotide sequence: TGCGCCAGCAGCTTGGAGCGGGGGAGCACAGATACGCAGTATTTT.

The genes are TRBV18 and TRBJ1-6; D call uncertain. Germline CDR1 KGHSH, CDR2 LQKENI. The CDR3 has 15 residues. The V and J ends lost 1 base and 13 bases respectively, with 17 bases between them. The CDR3 coding sequence is TGTGCCAGCTCACCACAGCGTCAGTCCGATGGTCCCCTCCACTTT. It is translated as CASSPQRQSDGPLHF. The whole variable domain, remainder taken from reference TRBV18 and TRBJ1-6, is NAGVMQNPRHLVRRRGQEARLRCSPMKGHSHVYWYRQLPEEGLKFMVYLQKENIIDESGMPKERFSAEFPKEGPSILRIQQVVRGDSAAYFCASSPQRQSDGPLHFGNGTRLTVT.

The J gene is TRBJ2-2, the V gene TRBV27; no definite D call. Germline V gene data show CDR1 as MNHEY and CDR2 as SMNVEV (reference sequence). The V end was cut by 10 bases, the J end by 5 bases, with 17 bases between. The CDR3 sequence is 14 residues long. The CDR3 sequence: CATRIAIGTGELFF. The CDR3 DNA reads TGTGCCACAAGGATTGCAATCGGGACCGGGGAGCTGTTTTTT.

The rearrangement uses TRBV5-1 and TRBJ1-1, with D possibly matching TRBD1 (5 bases). V was clipped by 5 bases and J by 0 bases, with 8 bases between them. Germline V gene data show CDR1 as SGHRS and CDR2 as YFSETQ. The CDR3 spans 13 residues. The CDR3 nucleotides are TGCGCCAGCAGTGGGGCAATGAACACTGAAGCTTTCTTT. Translating gives CASSGAMNTEAFF.

The chain has TRBV4-1 and TRBJ2-2; 7 nucleotides line up with TRBD2. The CDR3 runs 16 residues. In germline, CDR1 is MGHRA, CDR2 YSYEKL. The V gene end was trimmed by 0 bases and the J gene end by 4 bases; junction bases not matched to a gene: 5. The CDR3 sequence is CASSQEASGTTGELFF. Written as DNA, the CDR3 is TGCGCCAGCAGCCAAGAAGCAAGCGGGACCACCGGGGAGCTGTTTTTT.

This clone turned up a few times. The chain employs TRBV25-1 and TRBJ1-2; no firm D call. V lost 2 bases, J lost 7 bases, and 14 bases lay in between. Germline assignment: CDR1 MGHDK and CDR2 SYGVNS. This CDR3 comprises 14 residues. CDR3 bases: TGTGCCAGCAGTGAACCCGGGAGGGAGAGTGGCTACACCTTC. Translation gives CASSEPGRESGYTF.

This CDR3 reads CASSRDGGNGELFF. DNA for the CDR3: TGTGCCAGTAGTAGAGACGGCGGGAACGGGGAGCTGTTTTTT. The chain couples TRBV19 to TRBJ2-2; weak D call: TRBD2 (6 bases). CDR1 and CDR2 (germline): LNHDA, SQIVND (reference sequence). Trimming cost V 4 bases and J 7 bases, with 13 bases left between them. The CDR3 contains 14 residues.

CDR3 bases: TGTGCCAGCAGTTCCCTAGCGGGAATCAACGAGCAGTACTTC. Its protein is CASSSLAGINEQYF. The V call is TRBV27, the J call TRBJ2-7, with 9 bases lining up with TRBD2. The germline gives CDR1 MNHEY, CDR2 SMNVEV (reference sequence). The J segment lost 5 bases and the V segment lost 4 bases, leaving 6 bases of the junction unmatched. There are 14 residues in the CDR3.

V and J are TRBV19 and TRBJ2-2, with no clear D. Trimming removed 6 bases at V and 7 bases at J, with 21 bases between. This CDR3 region has 16 residues. In germline, CDR1 is LNHDA, CDR2 SQIVND (reference sequence). In DNA, the CDR3 is TGTGCCAGTAGCCTGACTTATAATAAAGAGGACGGGGAGCTGTTTTTT. It yields the protein CASSLTYNKEDGELFF.

The J gene is TRBJ1-1, the V gene TRBV5-6, with D perhaps TRBD1 (5 bases). CDR3 length: 13 residues. Trimming left V 4 bases short and J 5 bases short, with 12 bases between. Germline-derived CDR1 and CDR2 are SGHDT and YYEEEE. CDR3: CASSVGGRTEAFF. CDR3 in DNA: TGTGCCAGCAGCGTTGGGGGGAGAACTGAAGCTTTCTTT. The complete variable domain, with remaining parts taken from reference TRBV5-6 and TRBJ1-1, reads DAGVTQSPTHLIKTRGQQVTLRCSPKSGHDTVSWYQQALGQGPQFIFQYYEEEERQRGNFPDRFSGHQFPNYSSELNVNALLLGDSALYLCASSVGGRTEAFFGQGTRLTVV.

The V and J genes are TRBV25-1 and TRBJ1-2; TRBD1 agrees at 8 bases. The CDR3 is 14 residues long. Per germline, CDR1 MGHDK and CDR2 SYGVNS. Germline trimming cut 5 bases from V and 4 bases from J; bases unmatched to any gene: 6. The CDR3 spells CASSTRQGSYGYTF. CDR3 in DNA: TGTGCCAGCAGTACTCGACAGGGGAGCTATGGCTACACCTTC.

The V gene is TRBV6-5, the J gene TRBJ2-5; the D is unclear. The J call may be incorrect, as the DNA end agrees better with TRBJ2-7. Germline CDR1 is MNHEY and CDR2 is SVGAGI. The CDR3 has 15 residues. CDR3 loop: CASSYSMALNYEQYF. The CDR3 DNA reads TGTGCCAGCAGTTACTCGATGGCCTTAAACTACGAGCAGTACTTC.

The chain is built from TRBV9 and TRBJ2-7; TRBD2 is a possible D gene (6 bases). The CDR3 spans 14 residues. Germline V gives CDR1 SGDLS, CDR2 YYNGEE. Trimming removed 0 bases at V and 4 bases at J, with 11 bases between. The CDR3 protein is CASSVEGGRYEQYF. Here the CDR3 DNA reads TGTGCCAGCAGCGTAGAAGGAGGGCGATACGAGCAGTACTTC.

The chain is built from TRBV11-1 and TRBJ1-2; TRBD1 matches 7 bases. The junction had 3 bases not matched to a gene; V was cut back by 3 bases and J by 2 bases. Germline CDR1 and CDR2: SGHAT and FQDESV (reference sequence). The CDR3 totals 14 residues. The DNA for the CDR3 is TGTGCCAGCAGCTTTACAGGGGTAAACTATGGCTACACCTTC. Translating it yields CASSFTGVNYGYTF.